The entry below gives a single T cell receptor (beta chain) sequence along with its context. The antigen remains unidentified. This sample was taken from a study of T cells in tumors after PD-1 blockade. Study summary: Tumor samples yielded 20 to 25-fold more depth than single-cell TCR sequencing. Findings and caveats of the study: Some novel exhausted tumor clones appeared in pre-treatment blood, suggesting peripheral recruitment. Expanded exhausted CD8+ clones after therapy were mostly novel clonotypes.

CDR3 size: 15 residues. The germline gives CDR1 LGHNA, CDR2 YSLEER. Germline trimming cut 0 bases from V and 5 bases from J; bases unmatched to any gene: 2. Measured with immunoSEQ multiplex PCR; TCRdb has only the in-frame clones, and not every one. The data hold some 14,000 clones, with 65% to 70% observed a single time. Tumor biopsies came from the same primary tumor site before and after PD-1 blockade. The chain combines TRBV4-3 with TRBJ1-5, with 9 bases aligning to TRBD1. The TCR originated in a human donor with cutaneous squamous cell carcinoma. The input for sequencing was tumor tissue, taken after anti-PD-1 treatment. The CDR3 loop is CASSQETGGYQPQHF. As DNA, the CDR3 is TGCGCCAGCAGCCAAGAAACAGGGGGCTATCAGCCCCAGCATTTT.